A selection of T cell receptor beta chains follows, all from one sample in a study of low-dose radiotherapy and immunotherapy resistance in tumors. TCRdb called the reads again in MiXCR, with one record for every CDR3 protein. The data show more than 70,000 distinct CDR3 sequences, around 20% seen once. Specimen: PBMCs, collected after low-dose radiotherapy plus immunotherapy. These receptor sequences come from a female donor with ovarian cancer. CDR3s include the opening cysteine and the closing phenylalanine or tryptophan. Each record gives: D gene, J gene, V gene, CDR3 protein. D genes are given only for firm matches.

D: NA; J: TRBJ2-3; V: TRBV5-4; CDR3: CASTLEGPVTDTQYF
D: NA; J: TRBJ2-1; V: TRBV28; CDR3: CASSLGDRTEQFF
D: TRBD1; J: TRBJ2-7; V: TRBV7-2; CDR3: CASSSLTGLGTEQYF
D: TRBD2; J: TRBJ2-5; V: TRBV29-1; CDR3: CSVLLPRPGTSGRETQYF
D: NA; J: TRBJ2-1; V: TRBV11-2; CDR3: CASSSGEAYNEQFF
D: NA; J: TRBJ2-1; V: TRBV7-3; CDR3: CASSLRGDSYNEQFF
D: TRBD2; J: TRBJ2-3; V: TRBV19; CDR3: CASSMGAGADTQYF
D: NA; J: TRBJ1-5; V: TRBV20-1; CDR3: CSASLDWNQPQHF
D: NA; J: TRBJ2-7; V: TRBV3-1; CDR3: CASSQVLSGAYEQYF
D: NA; J: TRBJ2-7; V: TRBV28; CDR3: CASSSNRVHEQYF
D: TRBD2; J: TRBJ2-3; V: TRBV7-9; CDR3: CASSQRGDPDTQYF
D: NA; J: TRBJ2-4; V: TRBV2; CDR3: CASSEEGVAKNIQYF
D: NA; J: TRBJ1-3; V: TRBV6-5; CDR3: CASSVEGLSGNTIYF
D: TRBD2; J: TRBJ2-7; V: TRBV19; CDR3: CASRLAGGIYEQYF
D: TRBD1; J: TRBJ2-7; V: TRBV29-1; CDR3: CSAGQGAGYEQYF
D: NA; J: TRBJ1-1; V: TRBV20-1; CDR3: CSGRRNTEAFF
D: NA; J: TRBJ1-1; V: TRBV7-2; CDR3: CASSLAGMNTEAFF
D: NA; J: TRBJ1-5; V: TRBV20-1; CDR3: CSARDSGSGNQPQHF
D: NA; J: TRBJ2-5; V: TRBV29-1; CDR3: CSVERQVGETQYF
D: NA; J: TRBJ1-1; V: TRBV7-9; CDR3: CASSSGQNTEAFF
D: TRBD1; J: TRBJ2-7; V: TRBV20-1; CDR3: CSPAGGPNYEQYF
D: TRBD1; J: TRBJ1-6; V: TRBV20-1; CDR3: CSARDGGDSDWNSPLHF
D: NA; J: TRBJ2-1; V: TRBV27; CDR3: CASSRAINSYNEQFF
D: NA; J: TRBJ2-3; V: TRBV24-1; CDR3: CATSPARRDPDTQYF
D: NA; J: TRBJ1-6; V: TRBV5-1; CDR3: CASSLSGASWNSPLHF
D: NA; J: TRBJ2-7; V: TRBV9; CDR3: CASSVLLAYEQYF
D: NA; J: TRBJ2-5; V: TRBV29-1; CDR3: CSVEVGKRETQYF
D: NA; J: TRBJ1-5; V: TRBV6-5; CDR3: CASSRDPGGNQPQHF
D: NA; J: TRBJ2-3; V: TRBV11-2; CDR3: CASSLERTDTQYF
D: TRBD2; J: TRBJ2-5; V: TRBV3-1; CDR3: CASSQRAGGRTGETQYF
D: TRBD2; J: TRBJ2-7; V: TRBV5-1; CDR3: CASSPSGVYEQYF
D: NA; J: TRBJ1-5; V: TRBV6-2/TRBV6-3; CDR3: CASSDRSQGRNQPQHF
D: NA; J: TRBJ2-2; V: TRBV5-3; CDR3: CASSLPGGTSGTGELFFF
D: TRBD1; J: TRBJ1-1; V: TRBV11-1; CDR3: CASSYGTGGMNTEAFF
D: NA; J: TRBJ2-7; V: TRBV7-9; CDR3: CASSSGTISYEQYF
D: TRBD1; J: TRBJ2-2; V: TRBV9; CDR3: CASSVARQGAAGELFF
D: NA; J: TRBJ2-3; V: TRBV10-1; CDR3: CASSVSRRTDTQYF
D: NA; J: TRBJ2-3; V: TRBV5-4; CDR3: CASSTLENTQYF
D: TRBD2; J: TRBJ2-3; V: TRBV20-1; CDR3: CSAGERGGSYDTQYF
D: NA; J: TRBJ1-5; V: TRBV2; CDR3: CASSGDTGNQPQHF